These T cell receptor beta chains were read from a single sample in a study of blood T cell repertoires in COVID-19. TCRdb's table, derived via immunoSEQ multiplex PCR, lists solely in-frame clones and lacks some. The sample records 150,000 to 200,000 clones, roughly 84% being singletons. Input material: peripheral blood. Receptors originate from a woman of 80 years or more with active or convalescent COVID-19. The CDR3 runs from the conserved cysteine through the conserved F or W. Each record gives: J gene, V gene, CDR3 protein.

TRBJ2-2 | TRBV7-3 | CASSYDTYTGELFF
TRBJ2-7 | TRBV7-8 | CASSGTSPSYEQYF
TRBJ2-1 | TRBV5-1 | CASSLPGLALYNEQFF
TRBJ1-6 | TRBV28 | CASIEQGPSPLHF
TRBJ2-7 | TRBV15 | CATSRGGASGKGEQYF
TRBJ2-7 | TRBV5-1 | CASSFLAGGYEQYF
TRBJ1-3 | TRBV6-5 | CASSSTRGDGNTIYF
TRBJ1-4 | TRBV29-1 | CSVGHSNEKLFF
TRBJ1-2 | TRBV5-1 | CASSLGGSNTNYGYTF
TRBJ2-5 | TRBV11-3 | CASSSSGGSVETQYF
TRBJ1-2 | TRBV19 | CASSVQGSNYGYTF
TRBJ1-1 | TRBV6-5 | CASSYQGAYTEAFF
TRBJ2-1 | TRBV7-9 | CASSLGAIRYNEQFF
TRBJ2-1 | TRBV11-2 | CASSTLAGGRGREQFF
TRBJ2-7 | TRBV6-5 | CASRVSGTGGGEQYF
TRBJ1-2 | TRBV29-1 | CSVDRGEYGYTF
TRBJ1-2 | TRBV3-1/TRBV3-2 | CASSYSRQLNYGYTF
TRBJ1-4 | TRBV9 | CASSVDGSSQGNEKLFF
TRBJ2-7 | TRBV5-1 | CASRGGTSVYEQYF
TRBJ2-3 | TRBV30 | CAWATSGSTDTQYF
TRBJ2-3 | TRBV5-1 | CASSSGSSDTQYF
TRBJ2-2 | TRBV5-1 | CASSPGAGTGELFF
TRBJ1-6 | TRBV5-5 | CASSLVQEAPLHF
TRBJ1-1 | TRBV5-1 | CASSPSINDRGNEAFF
TRBJ1-2 | TRBV6-1 | CASSEASGESYGYTF
TRBJ2-2 | TRBV3-1/TRBV3-2 | CASSPPELAGSGELFF
TRBJ2-1 | TRBV20-1 | CSATVIGEQFF
TRBJ1-2 | TRBV14 | CASSQFSRGGYTF
TRBJ2-7 | TRBV5-1 | CASSLEGGHSYEQYF
TRBJ2-7 | TRBV2 | CASRVEGEQYF
TRBJ1-5 | TRBV7-9 | CASSPTGGPGQPQHF
TRBJ2-1 | TRBV5-1 | CASRGGLAGRSSYNEQFF
TRBJ1-1 | TRBV27 | CASSLSGGTEAFF
TRBJ1-4 | TRBV30 | CAWRFDSYNEKLFF
TRBJ2-7 | TRBV3-1/TRBV3-2 | CASSQGSGGEREQYF
TRBJ1-1 | TRBV30 | CAWSPDSLNTEAFF
TRBJ2-1 | TRBV7-6 | CASSSEGLAVLGEQFF
TRBJ2-2 | TRBV5-8 | CASSVDSRSGELFF
TRBJ2-2 | TRBV28 | CASRDSLNTGELFF
TRBJ1-1 | TRBV5-1 | CASSLVAGRQNTEAFF
TRBJ1-2 | TRBV5-1 | CASSLAQGTGLYGYTF
TRBJ1-1 | TRBV2 | CASSVLGKGTEAFF
TRBJ1-1 | TRBV6-5 | CASSYGVGTGNTEAFF
TRBJ2-5 | TRBV23-1 | CASSQYYRGGETQYF
TRBJ2-2 | TRBV7-3 | CASSLLGGGPTGELFF
TRBJ1-1 | TRBV2 | CASSVTQGAGEAFF
TRBJ1-1 | TRBV7-3 | CASSPTGSPEAFF
TRBJ2-3 | TRBV10-2 | CASSDGRRTSTDTQYF
TRBJ1-2 | TRBV5-1 | CASSLQVGYGYTF
TRBJ2-1 | TRBV19 | CASSGYGTSGPRAYNEQFF
TRBJ2-3 | TRBV9 | CASSVGSSAYTDTQYF
TRBJ1-5 | TRBV5-1 | CASSLGGGAGGRQPQHF
TRBJ2-2 | TRBV7-2 | CASSLLPFAGGTGELFF
TRBJ2-2 | TRBV6-5 | CASRTGWNTGELFF
TRBJ2-5 | TRBV25-1 | CASSGNDRGKETQYF